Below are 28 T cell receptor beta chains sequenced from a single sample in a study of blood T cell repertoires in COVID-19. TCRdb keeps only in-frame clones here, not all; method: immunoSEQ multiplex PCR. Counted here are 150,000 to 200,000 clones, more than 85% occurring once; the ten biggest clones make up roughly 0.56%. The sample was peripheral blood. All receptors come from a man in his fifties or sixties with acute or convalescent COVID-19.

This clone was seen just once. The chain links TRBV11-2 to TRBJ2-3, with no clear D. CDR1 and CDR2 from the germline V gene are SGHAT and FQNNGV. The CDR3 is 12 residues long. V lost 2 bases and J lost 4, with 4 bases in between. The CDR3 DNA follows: TGTGCCAGCAGCTTACTTCCAGATACGCAGTATTTT. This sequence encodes CASSLLPDTQYF.

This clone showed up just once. CDR3 nucleotides: TGCGCCAGCAGCCAATCTCTCGGCACTGAAGCTTTCTTT. Protein: CASSQSLGTEAFF. The gene calls are TRBV4-3 and TRBJ1-1; D call uncertain. With 2 bases removed from V and 4 bases from J, the gap between germline ends came to 8 bases. Germline CDR1 LGHNA, CDR2 YSLEER. The CDR3 runs to 13 residues.

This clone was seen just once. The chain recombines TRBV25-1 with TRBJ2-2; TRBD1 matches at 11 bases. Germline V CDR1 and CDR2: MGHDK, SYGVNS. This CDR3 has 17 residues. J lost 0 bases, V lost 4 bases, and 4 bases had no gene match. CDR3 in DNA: TGTGCCAGCAGTGGGCGGACAGGGGGCGCGAACACCGGGGAGCTGTTTTTT. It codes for CASSGRTGGANTGELFF. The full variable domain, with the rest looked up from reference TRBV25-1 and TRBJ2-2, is EADIYQTPRYLVIGTGKKITLECSQTMGHDKMYWYQQDPGMELHLIHYSYGVNSTEKGDLSSESTVSRIRTEHFPLTLESARPSHTSQYLCASSGRTGGANTGELFFGEGSRLTVL.

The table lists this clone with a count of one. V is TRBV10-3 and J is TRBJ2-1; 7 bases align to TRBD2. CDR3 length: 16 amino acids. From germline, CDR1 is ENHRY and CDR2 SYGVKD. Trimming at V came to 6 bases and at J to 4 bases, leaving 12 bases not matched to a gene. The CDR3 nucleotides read TGTGCCATCAGAGACAGCCCAGCGGGAACTTACAATGAGCAGTTCTTC. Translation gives CAIRDSPAGTYNEQFF.

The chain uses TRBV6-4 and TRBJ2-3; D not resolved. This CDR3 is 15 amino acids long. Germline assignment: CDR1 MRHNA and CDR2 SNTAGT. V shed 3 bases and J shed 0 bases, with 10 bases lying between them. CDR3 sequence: CASSETYGSTDTQYF. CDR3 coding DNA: TGTGCCAGCAGTGAAACATACGGGAGCACAGATACGCAGTATTTT.

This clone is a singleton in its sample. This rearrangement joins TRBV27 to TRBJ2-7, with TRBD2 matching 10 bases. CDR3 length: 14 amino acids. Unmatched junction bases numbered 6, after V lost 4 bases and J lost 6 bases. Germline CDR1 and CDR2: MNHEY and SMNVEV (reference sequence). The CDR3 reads CASSSTGLASEQYF. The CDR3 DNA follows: TGTGCCAGCAGTTCGACGGGACTAGCGAGCGAGCAGTACTTC.

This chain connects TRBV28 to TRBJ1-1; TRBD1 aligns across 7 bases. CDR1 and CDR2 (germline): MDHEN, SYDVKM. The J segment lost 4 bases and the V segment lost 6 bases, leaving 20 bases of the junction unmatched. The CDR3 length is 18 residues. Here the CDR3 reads CASRITWQGVPPSTEAFF. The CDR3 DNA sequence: TGTGCCAGCAGAATCACGTGGCAGGGGGTCCCACCGAGCACTGAAGCTTTCTTT.

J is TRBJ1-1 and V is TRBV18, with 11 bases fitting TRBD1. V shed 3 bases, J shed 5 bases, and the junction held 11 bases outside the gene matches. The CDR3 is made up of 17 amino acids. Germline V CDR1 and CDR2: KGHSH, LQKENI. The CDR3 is CASSPPGTGGPHTEAFF. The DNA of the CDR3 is TGTGCCAGCTCACCTCCAGGGACAGGGGGTCCTCATACTGAAGCTTTCTTT.

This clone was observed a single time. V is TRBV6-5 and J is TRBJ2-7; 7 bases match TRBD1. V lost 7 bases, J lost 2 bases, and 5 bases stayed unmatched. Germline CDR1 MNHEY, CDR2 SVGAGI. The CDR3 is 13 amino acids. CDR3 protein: CASTLDRAYEQYF. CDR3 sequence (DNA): TGTGCCAGCACCCTAGACAGGGCCTACGAGCAGTACTTC.

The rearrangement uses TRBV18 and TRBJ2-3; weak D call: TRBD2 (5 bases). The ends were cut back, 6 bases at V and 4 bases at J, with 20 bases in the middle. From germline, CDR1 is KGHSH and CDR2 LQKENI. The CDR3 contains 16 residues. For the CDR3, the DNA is TGTGCCAGCTCGGCCCTGAAGGGTTTCGGGGCAGATACGCAGTATTTT. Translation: CASSALKGFGADTQYF.

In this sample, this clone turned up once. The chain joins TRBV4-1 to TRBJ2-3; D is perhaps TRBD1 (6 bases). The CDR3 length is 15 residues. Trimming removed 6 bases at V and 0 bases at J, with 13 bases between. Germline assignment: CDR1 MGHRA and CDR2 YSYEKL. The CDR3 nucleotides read TGCGCCAGCAGGGGGTCAGGGGTGAGCACAGATACGCAGTATTTT. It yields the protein CASRGSGVSTDTQYF.

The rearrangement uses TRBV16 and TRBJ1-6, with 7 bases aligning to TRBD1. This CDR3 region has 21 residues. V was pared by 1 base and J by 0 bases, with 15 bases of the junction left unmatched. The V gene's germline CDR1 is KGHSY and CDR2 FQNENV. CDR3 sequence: CASSQLDRDSSLSSYNSPLHF. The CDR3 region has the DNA TGTGCCAGCAGCCAATTGGATCGGGACAGCTCTCTGAGCTCCTATAATTCACCCCTCCACTTT.

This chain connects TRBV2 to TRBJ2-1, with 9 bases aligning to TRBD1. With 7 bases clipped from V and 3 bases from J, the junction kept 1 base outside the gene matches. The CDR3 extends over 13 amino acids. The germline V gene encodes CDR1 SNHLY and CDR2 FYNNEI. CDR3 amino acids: CASKDRGYNEQFF. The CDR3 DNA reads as TGTGCCAGCAAGGACAGGGGCTACAATGAGCAGTTCTTC.

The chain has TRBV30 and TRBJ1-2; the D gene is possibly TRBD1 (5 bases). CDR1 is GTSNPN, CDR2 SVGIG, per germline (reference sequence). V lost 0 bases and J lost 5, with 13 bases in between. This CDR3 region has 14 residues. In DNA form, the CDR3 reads TGTGCCTGGAGTGTACCAGGGTCCCCTTATGGCTACACCTTC. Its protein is CAWSVPGSPYGYTF.

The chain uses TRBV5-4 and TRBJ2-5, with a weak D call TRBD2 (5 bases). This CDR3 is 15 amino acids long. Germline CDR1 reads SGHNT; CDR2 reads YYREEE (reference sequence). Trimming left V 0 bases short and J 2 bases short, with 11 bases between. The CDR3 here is CASSLGRSGQETQYF. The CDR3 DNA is TGTGCCAGCAGCTTGGGCCGGTCGGGGCAAGAGACCCAGTACTTC.

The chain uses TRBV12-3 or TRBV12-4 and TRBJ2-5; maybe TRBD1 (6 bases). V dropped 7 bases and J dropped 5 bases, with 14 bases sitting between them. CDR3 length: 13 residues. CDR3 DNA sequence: TGTGCCAGCACACCGACAGGTTTGGAGACCCAGTACTTC. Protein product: CASTPTGLETQYF.

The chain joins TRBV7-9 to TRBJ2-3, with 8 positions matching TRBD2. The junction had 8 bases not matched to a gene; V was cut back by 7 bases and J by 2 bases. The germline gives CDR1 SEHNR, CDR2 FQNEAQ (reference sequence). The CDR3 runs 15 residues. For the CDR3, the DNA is TGTGCCAGCACCATGGCGGGGGGCTTCACAGATACGCAGTATTTT. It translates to CASTMAGGFTDTQYF.

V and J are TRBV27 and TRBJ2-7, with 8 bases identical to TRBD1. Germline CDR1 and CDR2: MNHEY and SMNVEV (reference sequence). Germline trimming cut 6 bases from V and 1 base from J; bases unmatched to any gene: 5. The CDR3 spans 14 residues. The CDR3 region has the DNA TGTGCCAGCAGCCGGACAGGGAAGTCCTACGAGCAGTACTTC. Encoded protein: CASSRTGKSYEQYF.

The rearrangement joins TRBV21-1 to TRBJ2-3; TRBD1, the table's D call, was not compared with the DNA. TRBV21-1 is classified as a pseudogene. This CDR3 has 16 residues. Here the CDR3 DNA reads TGTGCCAGCAGCAAAGACAGGGGGCGCCGTAAAGATACGCAGTATTTT. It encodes CASSKDRGRRKDTQYF.

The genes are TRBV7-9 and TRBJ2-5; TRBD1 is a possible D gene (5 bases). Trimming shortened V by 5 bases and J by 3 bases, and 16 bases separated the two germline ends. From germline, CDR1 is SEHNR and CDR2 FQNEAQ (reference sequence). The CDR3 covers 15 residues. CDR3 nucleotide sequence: TGTGCCAGCAGCACCCGACAGATACAGAAAGAGACCCAGTACTTC. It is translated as CASSTRQIQKETQYF.

The CDR3 region has the DNA TGTGCCAGCAGTACAGGTGGAGGGATCAATGGCTACACCTTC. Its protein product is CASSTGGGINGYTF. The chain combines TRBV6-2 or TRBV6-3 with TRBJ1-2, with a weak D call TRBD1 (5 bases). Germline-derived CDR1 and CDR2 are MNHEY and SVGEGT. The CDR3 covers 14 residues. V was trimmed by 5 bases and J by 6 bases, leaving 16 bases between them.

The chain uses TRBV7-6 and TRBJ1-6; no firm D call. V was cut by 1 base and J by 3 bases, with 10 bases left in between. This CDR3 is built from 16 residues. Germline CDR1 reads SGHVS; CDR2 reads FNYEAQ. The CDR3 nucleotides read TGTGCCAGCAGCTTAGGGCAGGATCTCTATAATTCACCCCTCCACTTT. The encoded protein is CASSLGQDLYNSPLHF.

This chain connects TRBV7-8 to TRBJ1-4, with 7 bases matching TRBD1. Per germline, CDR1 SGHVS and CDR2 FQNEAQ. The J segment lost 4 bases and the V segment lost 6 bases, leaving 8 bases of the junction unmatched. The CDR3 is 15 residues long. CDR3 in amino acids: CASRKRGLGNEKLFF. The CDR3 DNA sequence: TGTGCCAGCAGAAAGAGGGGGCTCGGTAATGAAAAACTGTTTTTT.

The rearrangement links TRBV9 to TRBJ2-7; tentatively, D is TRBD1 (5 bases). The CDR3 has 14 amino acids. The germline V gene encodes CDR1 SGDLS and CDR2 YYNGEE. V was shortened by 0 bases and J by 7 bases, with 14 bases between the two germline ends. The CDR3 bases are TGTGCCAGCAGCGTAGGTCCAGAGTCAGGGGAGCAGTACGTC. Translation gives CASSVGPESGEQYV.

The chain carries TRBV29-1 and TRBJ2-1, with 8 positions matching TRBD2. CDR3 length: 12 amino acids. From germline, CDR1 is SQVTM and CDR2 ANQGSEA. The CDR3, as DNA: TGCATAGGGACTAGTTTTTTGAATGAGCAGTTCTTC. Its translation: CIGTSFLNEQFF.

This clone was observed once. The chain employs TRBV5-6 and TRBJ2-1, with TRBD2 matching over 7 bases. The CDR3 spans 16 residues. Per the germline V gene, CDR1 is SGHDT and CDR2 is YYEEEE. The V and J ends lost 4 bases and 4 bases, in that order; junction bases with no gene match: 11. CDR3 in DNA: TGTGCCAGCAGCCCCACGACTAGCCCCTCTTACAATGAGCAGTTCTTC. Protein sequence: CASSPTTSPSYNEQFF.

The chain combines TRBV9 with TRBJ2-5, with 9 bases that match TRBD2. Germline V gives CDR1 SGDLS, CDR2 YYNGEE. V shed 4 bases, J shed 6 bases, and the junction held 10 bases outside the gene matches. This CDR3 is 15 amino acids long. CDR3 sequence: CASSTRGSGGQTQYF. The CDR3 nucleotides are TGTGCCAGCAGCACTCGTGGTAGCGGGGGCCAGACCCAGTACTTC.

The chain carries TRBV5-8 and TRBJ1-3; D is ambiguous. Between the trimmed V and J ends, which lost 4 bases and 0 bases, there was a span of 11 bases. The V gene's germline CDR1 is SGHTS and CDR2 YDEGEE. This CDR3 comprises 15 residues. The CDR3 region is CASSAGLRSGNTIYF. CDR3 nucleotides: TGTGCCAGCAGCGCGGGTCTCCGCTCTGGAAACACCATATATTTT.